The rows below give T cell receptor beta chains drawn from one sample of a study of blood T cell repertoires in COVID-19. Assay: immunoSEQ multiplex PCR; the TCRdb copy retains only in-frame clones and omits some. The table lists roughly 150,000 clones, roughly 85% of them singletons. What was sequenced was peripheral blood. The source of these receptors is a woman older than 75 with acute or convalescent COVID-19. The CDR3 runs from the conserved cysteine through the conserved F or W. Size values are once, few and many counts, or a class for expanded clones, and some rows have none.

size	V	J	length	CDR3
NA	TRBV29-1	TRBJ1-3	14	CSVRTGGAGNTIYF
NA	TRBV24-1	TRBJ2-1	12	CATSDSYNEQFF
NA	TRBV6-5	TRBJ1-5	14	CASSPRGSNQPQHF
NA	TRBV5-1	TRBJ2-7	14	CASSPGQGAYEQYF
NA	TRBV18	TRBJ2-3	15	CASSPVPGDTDTQYF
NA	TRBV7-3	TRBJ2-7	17	CASSPGVPGQYHYEQYF
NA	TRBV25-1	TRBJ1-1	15	CASSHARQFYTEAFF
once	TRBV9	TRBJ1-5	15	CASSGTDRDDQPQHF
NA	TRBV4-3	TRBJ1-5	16	CASSRPQGAYNQPQHF
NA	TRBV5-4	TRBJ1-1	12	CANKWVGTEAFF
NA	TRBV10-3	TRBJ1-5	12	CAISDSQGPQHF
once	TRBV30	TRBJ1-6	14	CAWSRDRGGSPLHF
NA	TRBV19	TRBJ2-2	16	CASRVPGTHYTGELFF
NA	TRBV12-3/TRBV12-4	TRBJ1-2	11	CASSRNYGYTF
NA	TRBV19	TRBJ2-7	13	CASSIDRSYEQYF
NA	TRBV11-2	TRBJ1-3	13	CASTKLAGNTIYF
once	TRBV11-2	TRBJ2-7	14	CASSLGRNSGEQYF
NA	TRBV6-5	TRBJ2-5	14	CASRATGRGETQYF
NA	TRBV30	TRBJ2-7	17	CAWSGQGVKGLSYEQYF
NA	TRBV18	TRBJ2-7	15	CASSRTSGSIYEQYF
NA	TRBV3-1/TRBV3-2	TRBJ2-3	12	CASSPRTDTQYF
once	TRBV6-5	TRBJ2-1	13	CASRKQGVSEQFF
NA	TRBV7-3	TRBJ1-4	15	CASSATGTPNEKLFF